The table lists the clone carrying this T cell receptor delta chain with many counts. The antigen is not known. A read error likely explains why the TCRdb protein, taken from a much larger clone, differs from this DNA's translation at residue 13; the protein shown is translated from the DNA. This sample is drawn from a study of γδ T cells in repeated Plasmodium falciparum infection. Looked up from germline, CDR1 is TVYSNPD and CDR2 is GDNSRS (reference sequence). Between the trimmed V and J ends, which lost 3 bases and 1 base, there was a span of 42 bases. CDR3 length: 23 residues. With CATT, TCRdb re-called clones from the multiplex PCR reads. Of around 46,000 delta-chain clones listed, approximately 2% were seen once; the top ten hold approximately 25%. Findings and limits, study-wide: Repeated controlled infections reportedly drove waves of new clonotype selection in Vdelta2-negative, mostly Vdelta1+, gammadelta repertoires.

Flow sorting of PBMC yielded separate Vgamma9/Vdelta2+ and Vdelta2-negative gammadelta T cell populations for bulk repertoire analysis. Sequencing was performed on gamma-delta T cells from blood. This clonotype was obtained from a pool of human donors (malaria-infected and uninfected, not separated). This rearrangement joins TRDV3 to TRDJ1, with D possibly TRDD3 on 6 matching bases. Written as DNA, the CDR3 is TGTGCCTTAGATATTCACGACGTAAGGAGGTGGGGGGTACTTTGGAGGTTCACCGATAAACTCATCTTT. Encoded protein: CALDIHDVRRWGVLWRFTDKLIF.